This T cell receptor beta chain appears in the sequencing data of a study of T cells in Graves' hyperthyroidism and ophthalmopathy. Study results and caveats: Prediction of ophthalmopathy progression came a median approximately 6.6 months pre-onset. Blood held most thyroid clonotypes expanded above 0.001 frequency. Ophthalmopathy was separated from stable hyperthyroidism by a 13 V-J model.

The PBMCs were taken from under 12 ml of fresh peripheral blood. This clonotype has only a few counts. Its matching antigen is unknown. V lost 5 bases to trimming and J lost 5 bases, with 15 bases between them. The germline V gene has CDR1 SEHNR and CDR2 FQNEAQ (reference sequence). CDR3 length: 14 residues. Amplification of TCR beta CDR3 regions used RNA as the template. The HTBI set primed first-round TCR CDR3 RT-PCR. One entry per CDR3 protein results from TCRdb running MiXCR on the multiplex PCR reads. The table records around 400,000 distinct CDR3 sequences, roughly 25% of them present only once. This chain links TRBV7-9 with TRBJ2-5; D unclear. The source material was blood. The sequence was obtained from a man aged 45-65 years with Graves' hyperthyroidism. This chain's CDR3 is CASSLAQAWETQYF. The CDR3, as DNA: TGTGCCAGCAGCCTGGCCCAGGCTTGGGAGACCCAGTACTTC.